The next 30 T cell receptor beta chains were all read from a single sample in a study of response to subunit inactivated influenza vaccine. TCRdb passed the RT-PCR reads through MiXCR, listing each CDR3 protein once. The table records 610,000 or so distinct CDR3 sequences, around 13% of them present only once. The material sequenced was PBMCs from blood, taken about 12 days after vaccination. Receptor source: a man in his fifties or sixties who received an inactivated influenza vaccine.

This sequence joins TRBV4-3 and TRBJ2-5; 8 nucleotides match TRBD2. Germline CDR1 is LGHNA and CDR2 is YSLEER. V gave up 1 base and J gave up 2 bases; unmatched junction bases: 6. The CDR3 has 16 residues. CDR3: CASSQGGTRGQETQYF. Written as DNA, the CDR3 is TGCGCCAGCAGCCAAGGTGGGACTAGGGGACAAGAGACCCAGTACTTC.

The chain couples TRBV5-1 to TRBJ2-5, with 9 positions matching TRBD1. V trimming: 4 bases; J trimming: 4 bases; junction bases outside the gene matches: 11. CDR3 size: 16 residues. The V gene's germline CDR1 is SGHRS and CDR2 YFSETQ. The CDR3 is CASSMEPGQGGETQYF. DNA for the CDR3: TGCGCCAGCAGCATGGAACCGGGACAGGGAGGAGAGACCCAGTACTTC.

The genes are TRBV10-3 and TRBJ1-2; 7 nucleotides align to TRBD1. CDR3 length equals 14 residues. The junction had 1 base not matched to a gene; V was cut back by 0 bases and J by 3 bases. Germline-derived CDR1 and CDR2 are ENHRY and SYGVKD. The CDR3: CAISESTGDYGYTF. CDR3 coding DNA: TGTGCCATCAGTGAGTCAACAGGGGACTATGGCTACACCTTC.

V is TRBV20-1 and J is TRBJ2-3, with 15 bases identical to TRBD2. This CDR3 spans 17 amino acids. V trimming: 6 bases; J trimming: 3 bases; junction bases outside the gene matches: 10. Germline V gene lookup returns CDR1 DFQATT and CDR2 SNEGSKA (reference sequence). The CDR3 sequence is CSAIYGTSGRKTDTQYF. The DNA of the CDR3 is TGCAGTGCCATATACGGGACTAGCGGGAGGAAAACAGATACGCAGTATTTT.

J is TRBJ1-1 and V is TRBV6-6, with D uncertain. Trimming removed 3 bases from V and 11 bases from J, with 10 bases in between. Germline values: CDR1 MNHNY, CDR2 SVGAGI (reference sequence). This CDR3 region has 11 residues. CDR3: CASSYGPMAFF. DNA of the CDR3: TGTGCCAGCAGTTATGGGCCCATGGCTTTCTTT.

This clonotype was recorded a few times. This rearrangement joins TRBV12-3 or TRBV12-4 to TRBJ2-5; TRBD2 agrees at 9 bases. The V segment lost 3 bases and the J segment 0 bases; nucleotides outside the gene matches: 5. The CDR3 covers 16 residues. The CDR3 sequence is CASSFSGGGNQETQYF. The CDR3 DNA reads as TGTGCCAGCAGTTTTAGCGGGGGCGGGAACCAAGAGACCCAGTACTTC.

The CDR3 here is CATSRDLRAYEQYF. DNA of the CDR3: TGTGCCACCAGCAGAGATTTGAGAGCCTACGAGCAGTACTTC. The chain recombines TRBV15 with TRBJ2-7, with D uncertain. Trimming stripped 0 bases from V and 2 bases from J, with 8 bases between. The CDR3 is made up of 14 amino acids. CDR1 LNHNV and CDR2 YYDKDF come from the germline V gene (reference sequence).

In this sample, this clonotype turned up once. The chain is built from TRBV27 and TRBJ2-5, with D possibly TRBD2 on 5 matching bases. CDR1 and CDR2 (germline): MNHEY, SMNVEV (reference sequence). Deletions cut 5 bases from V and 7 bases from J, with 17 bases between. The CDR3 length is 14 residues. CDR3 sequence (DNA): TGTGCCAGCAGTCCAGAACTAGTATCGGGGACCCAGTACTTC. Translated: CASSPELVSGTQYF.

The sample holds many counts of this clonotype. The chain employs TRBV20-1 and TRBJ2-5; no definite D call. The V end lost 2 bases, the J end lost 9 bases, and 16 bases lay between the germline ends. The CDR3 spans 13 residues. The germline gives CDR1 DFQATT, CDR2 SNEGSKA (reference sequence). Here the CDR3 DNA reads TGCAGTGCTAGACCCGGGCCTCAGGTTTCCCAGTACTTC. Translating gives CSARPGPQVSQYF.

This rearrangement joins TRBV5-6 to TRBJ2-6, with a weak D call TRBD2 (6 bases). The CDR3 consists of 21 residues. Trimming pared 1 base from V and 0 bases from J, leaving 23 bases between. The germline V gene has CDR1 SGHDT and CDR2 YYEEEE. The CDR3: CASSLLGSGGGFFSGANVLTF. For the CDR3, the DNA is TGTGCCAGCAGCTTGTTGGGTAGCGGAGGCGGGTTTTTCTCTGGGGCCAACGTCCTGACTTTC.

This clonotype was seen repeatedly, ten times or more. V gene TRBV12-3 or TRBV12-4 combines with J gene TRBJ2-2; D may be TRBD2 (7 bases). V lost 8 bases and J lost 2, with 12 bases in between. The CDR3 runs to 14 residues. The CDR3 DNA sequence: TGTGCCAGCCGTTCGGGGGGCAACACCGGGGAGCTGTTTTTT. It specifies CASRSGGNTGELFF.

This clonotype was seen at least ten times. The V gene is TRBV7-9, the J gene TRBJ2-1; 8 bases agree with TRBD1. V lost 5 bases and J lost 4; bases outside the gene matches: 7. The CDR3 loop spans 15 amino acids. Germline CDR1 is SEHNR and CDR2 is FQNEAQ (reference sequence). The CDR3 DNA reads TGTGCCAGCAGCCCACAGGGGGGACCTTACAATGAGCAGTTCTTC. This gives the protein CASSPQGGPYNEQFF.

In its sample, this clonotype was seen a few times. The chain has TRBV7-2 and TRBJ1-6; unclear D gene. The CDR3 runs to 13 residues. Germline V gene lookup returns CDR1 SGHTA and CDR2 FQGNSA. Between the trimmed V and J ends, which lost 5 bases and 11 bases, there was a span of 13 bases. The CDR3: CASSPTRFTPLHF. CDR3 in DNA: TGTGCCAGCAGCCCCACCCGGTTTACACCCCTCCACTTT.

This chain joins TRBV20-1 and TRBJ2-1, with 13 bases identical to TRBD2. The CDR3 is 14 residues long. Germline-derived CDR1 and CDR2 are DFQATT and SNEGSKA (reference sequence). The junction had 9 bases not matched to a gene; V was cut back by 6 bases and J by 10 bases. CDR3 sequence reads: CSARLAGGRGEQFF. CDR3 bases: TGCAGTGCGAGACTAGCGGGAGGCCGGGGGGAGCAGTTCTTC.

This clonotype has a handful of counts. CDR3 DNA sequence: TGTGCCTGGAGTTTGGGTACTGAAGCTTTCTTT. Residues: CAWSLGTEAFF. The J gene is TRBJ1-1, the V gene TRBV30; D gene ambiguous. Germline assignment: CDR1 GTSNPN and CDR2 SVGIG (reference sequence). The CDR3 contains 11 residues. V dropped 2 bases and J dropped 5 bases, with 6 bases sitting between them.

The chain joins TRBV28 to TRBJ2-7, with TRBD2 identical over 11 bases. The V gene's germline CDR1 is MDHEN and CDR2 SYDVKM. This CDR3 is 16 amino acids long. J was trimmed by 0 bases and V by 6 bases; bases with no gene match: 7. This chain's CDR3 is CASRIAGGYHSYEQYF. The CDR3 DNA reads as TGTGCCAGCAGGATAGCGGGAGGGTACCACTCCTACGAGCAGTACTTC.

The sample holds a few counts of this clonotype. The J gene is TRBJ1-1, the V gene TRBV29-1; 9 bases line up with TRBD1. Germline V lookup: CDR1 SQVTM, CDR2 ANQGSEA. The CDR3 runs 13 residues. The V and J ends lost 3 bases and 8 bases, in that order; junction bases with no gene match: 7. Here the CDR3 reads CSVETGTGSEAFF. The CDR3 nucleotides are TGCAGCGTTGAGACCGGGACAGGGTCAGAAGCTTTCTTT. Complete variable domain (other parts from reference TRBV29-1 and TRBJ1-1): SAVISQKPSRDICQRGTSLTIQCQVDSQVTMMFWYRQQPGQSLTLIATANQGSEATYESGFVIDKFPISRPNLTFSTLTVSNMSPEDSSIYLCSVETGTGSEAFFGQGTRLTVV.

The chain couples TRBV20-1 to TRBJ1-4; no firm D call. Germline V gene lookup returns CDR1 DFQATT and CDR2 SNEGSKA (reference sequence). Trimming removed 7 bases at V and 0 bases at J, with 9 bases between. The CDR3 has 13 amino acids. The CDR3 sequence is CSVRTATNEKLFF. CDR3 nucleotides: TGCAGTGTTCGGACGGCAACTAATGAAAAACTGTTTTTT.

In regard to this clonotype: Because the CDR3 is missing its conserved closing phenylalanine or tryptophan, this is likely a read error. The V call is TRBV7-9, the J call TRBJ2-1; D might be TRBD2 (6 bases). Between the trimmed V and J ends, which lost 5 bases and 2 bases, there was a span of 16 bases. Germline V gives CDR1 SEHNR, CDR2 FQNEAQ (reference sequence). The CDR3 is made up of 16 amino acids. CDR3 DNA sequence: TGTGCCAGCAGCGGCCCGGGACGGGGGACCTACAATGAGCAGTTCCTC. Its translation is CASSGPGRGTYNEQFL.

Ten or more counts support this clonotype. The V call is TRBV7-2, the J call TRBJ1-2; the D is unclear. From germline, CDR1 is SGHTA and CDR2 FQGNSA. The CDR3 totals 12 residues. Trimming took 5 bases from V and 5 from J, leaving 9 bases between them. The CDR3 spells CASSPGLYGYTF. The CDR3 bases are TGTGCCAGCAGCCCAGGACTATATGGCTACACCTTC.

This clonotype came up a few times. V usage is TRBV20-1 and J usage is TRBJ2-7; D may be TRBD2 (5 bases). This CDR3 is 13 amino acids long. Germline CDR1 is DFQATT and CDR2 is SNEGSKA (reference sequence). The V and J ends lost 5 bases and 2 bases respectively, with 13 bases between them. CDR3 bases: TGCAGTGCTTTGGGGAGTAGTACCTACGAGCAGTACTTC. Residues: CSALGSSTYEQYF.

The gene calls are TRBV12-3 or TRBV12-4 and TRBJ2-5; 9 bases map to TRBD1. This CDR3 contains 14 residues. Germline trimming cut 9 bases from V and 3 bases from J; bases unmatched to any gene: 8. CDR3 residues: CASLETGGEETQYF. The CDR3, as DNA: TGTGCCAGTTTGGAGACAGGGGGAGAAGAGACCCAGTACTTC.

This clonotype was counted a few times. The rearrangement joins TRBV20-1 to TRBJ2-3; D assignment may be TRBD1 or TRBD2 (6 bases each). Trimming took 3 bases from V and 4 from J, leaving 14 bases between them. CDR1 is DFQATT, CDR2 SNEGSKA, per germline (reference sequence). The CDR3 loop spans 14 amino acids. The CDR3 spells CSASTPRGPDTQYF. The CDR3 DNA is TGCAGTGCTAGCACCCCTCGGGGGCCAGATACGCAGTATTTT.

The rearrangement uses TRBV7-8 and TRBJ2-5; D is unresolved. Trimming left V 1 base short and J 5 bases short, with 8 bases between. CDR1 is SGHVS, CDR2 FQNEAQ, per germline. The CDR3 contains 13 residues. In DNA form, the CDR3 reads TGTGCCAGCAGCTTAGACAGTTTCGAGACCCAGTACTTC. This sequence encodes CASSLDSFETQYF.

This sequence joins TRBV7-2 and TRBJ2-3; D ambiguous. Trimming stripped 0 bases from V and 1 base from J, with 20 bases between. CDR3 size: 19 residues. Germline loops: CDR1 SGHTA, CDR2 FQGNSA. CDR3 sequence reads: CASSLAGVIGLTGTDTQYF. CDR3 sequence (DNA): TGTGCCAGCAGCTTAGCGGGTGTAATCGGCCTCACGGGCACAGATACGCAGTATTTT.

The gene calls are TRBV10-3 and TRBJ2-1; D is uncertain. V was clipped by 10 bases and J by 0 bases, with 16 bases between them. Germline V gives CDR1 ENHRY, CDR2 SYGVKD. This CDR3 contains 15 residues. This CDR3 reads CATSKEASSYNEQFF. CDR3 DNA: TGTGCCACCTCGAAAGAAGCAAGCTCCTACAATGAGCAGTTCTTC.

This clonotype was counted many times. V and J are TRBV20-1 and TRBJ2-1; 9 nucleotides match TRBD2. V dropped 6 bases and J dropped 0; count of bases not matched to a gene: 3. Germline V gives CDR1 DFQATT, CDR2 SNEGSKA (reference sequence). The CDR3 is made up of 14 amino acids. The CDR3 is CSAGGGGSYNEQFF. Here the CDR3 DNA reads TGCAGTGCGGGCGGGGGGGGCTCCTACAATGAGCAGTTCTTC.

This clonotype was recorded many times. CDR3 region: CASSPGHSYEQYF. The CDR3 DNA reads TGTGCCAGCAGCCCGGGACATTCCTACGAGCAGTACTTC. The V call is TRBV7-2, the J call TRBJ2-7; TRBD1 is a possible D gene (6 bases). The V and J ends lost 5 bases and 1 base respectively, with 9 bases between them. This CDR3 spans 13 amino acids. CDR1 is SGHTA and CDR2 is FQGNSA in the germline V gene.

This clonotype was observed a few times. This sequence joins TRBV2 and TRBJ2-1, with a weak D call TRBD1 (5 bases). Trimming left V 1 base short and J 9 bases short, with 16 bases between. Germline V gene lookup returns CDR1 SNHLY and CDR2 FYNNEI. The CDR3 length is 15 residues. The CDR3 DNA follows: TGTGCCAGCAGTGAAGGTTGGGCAGGGCGTAGTGAGCAGTTCTTC. It specifies CASSEGWAGRSEQFF. The variable domain in full, with the rest retrieved from reference TRBV2 and TRBJ2-1, is EPEVTQTPSHQVTQMGQEVILRCVPISNHLYFYWYRQILGQKVEFLVSFYNNEISEKSEIFDDQFSVERPDGSNFTLKIRSTKLEDSAMYFCASSEGWAGRSEQFFGPGTRLTVL.

This clonotype was recorded a few times. The chain joins TRBV20-1 to TRBJ2-7; TRBD2 matches 7 bases. The CDR3 has 14 amino acids. The junction had 9 bases not matched to a gene; V was cut back by 1 base and J by 6 bases. Germline CDR1 is DFQATT and CDR2 is SNEGSKA (reference sequence). The DNA of the CDR3 is TGCAGTGCTAGAGTTAGTGGGGGGGTAGGCGAGCAGTACTTC. It encodes CSARVSGGVGEQYF.